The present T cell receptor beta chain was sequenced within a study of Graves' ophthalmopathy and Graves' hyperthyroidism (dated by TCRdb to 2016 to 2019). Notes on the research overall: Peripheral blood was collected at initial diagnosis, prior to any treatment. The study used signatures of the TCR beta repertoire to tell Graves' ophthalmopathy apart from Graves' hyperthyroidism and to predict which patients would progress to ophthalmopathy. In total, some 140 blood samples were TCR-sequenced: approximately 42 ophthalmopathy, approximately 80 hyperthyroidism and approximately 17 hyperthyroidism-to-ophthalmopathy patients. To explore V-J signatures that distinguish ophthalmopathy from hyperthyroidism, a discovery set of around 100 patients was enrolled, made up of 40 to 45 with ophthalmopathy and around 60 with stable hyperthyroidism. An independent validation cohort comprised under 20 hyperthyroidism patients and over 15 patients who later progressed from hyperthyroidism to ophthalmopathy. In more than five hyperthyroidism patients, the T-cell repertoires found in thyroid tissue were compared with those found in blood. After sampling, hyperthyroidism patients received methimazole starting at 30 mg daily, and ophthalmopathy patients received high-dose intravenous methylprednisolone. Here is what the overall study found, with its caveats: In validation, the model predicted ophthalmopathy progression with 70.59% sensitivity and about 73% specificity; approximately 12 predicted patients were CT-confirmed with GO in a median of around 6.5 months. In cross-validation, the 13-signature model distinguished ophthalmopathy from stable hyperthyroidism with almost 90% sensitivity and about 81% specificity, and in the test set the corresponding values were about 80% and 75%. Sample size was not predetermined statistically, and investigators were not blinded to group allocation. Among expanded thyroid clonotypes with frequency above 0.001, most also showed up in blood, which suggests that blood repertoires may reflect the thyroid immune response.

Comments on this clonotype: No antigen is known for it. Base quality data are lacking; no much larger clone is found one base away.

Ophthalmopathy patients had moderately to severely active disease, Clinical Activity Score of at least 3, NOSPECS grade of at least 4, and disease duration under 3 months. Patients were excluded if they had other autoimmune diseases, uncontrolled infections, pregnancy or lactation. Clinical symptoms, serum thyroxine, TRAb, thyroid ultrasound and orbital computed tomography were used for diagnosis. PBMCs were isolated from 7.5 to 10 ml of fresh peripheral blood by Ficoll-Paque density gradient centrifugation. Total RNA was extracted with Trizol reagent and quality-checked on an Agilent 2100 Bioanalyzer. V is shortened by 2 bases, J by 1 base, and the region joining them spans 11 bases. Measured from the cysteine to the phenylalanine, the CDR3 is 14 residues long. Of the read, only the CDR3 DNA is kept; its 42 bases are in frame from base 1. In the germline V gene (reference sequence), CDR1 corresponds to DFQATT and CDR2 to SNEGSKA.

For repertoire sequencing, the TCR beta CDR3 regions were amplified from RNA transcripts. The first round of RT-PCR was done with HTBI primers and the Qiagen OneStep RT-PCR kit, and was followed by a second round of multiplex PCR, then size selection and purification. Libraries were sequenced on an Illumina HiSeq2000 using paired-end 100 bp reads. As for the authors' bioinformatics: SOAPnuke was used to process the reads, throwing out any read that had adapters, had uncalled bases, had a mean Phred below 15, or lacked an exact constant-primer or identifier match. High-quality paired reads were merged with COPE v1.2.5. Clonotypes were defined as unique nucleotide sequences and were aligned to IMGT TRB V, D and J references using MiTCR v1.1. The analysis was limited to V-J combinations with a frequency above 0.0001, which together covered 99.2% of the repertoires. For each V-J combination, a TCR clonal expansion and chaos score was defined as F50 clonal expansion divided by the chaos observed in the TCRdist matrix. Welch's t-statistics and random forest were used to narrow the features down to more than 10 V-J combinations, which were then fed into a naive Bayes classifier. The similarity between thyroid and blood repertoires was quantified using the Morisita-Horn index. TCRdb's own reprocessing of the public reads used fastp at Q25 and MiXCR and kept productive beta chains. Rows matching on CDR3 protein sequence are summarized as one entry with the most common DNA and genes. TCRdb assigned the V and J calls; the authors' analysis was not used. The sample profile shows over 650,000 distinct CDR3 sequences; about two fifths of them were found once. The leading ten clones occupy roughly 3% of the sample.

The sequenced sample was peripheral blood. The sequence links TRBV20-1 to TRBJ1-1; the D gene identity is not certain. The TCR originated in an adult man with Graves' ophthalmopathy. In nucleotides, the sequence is TGCAGTGCTAGACAGAGTTTTACGAACACTGAAGCTTTCTTT. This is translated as CSARQSFTNTEAFF.